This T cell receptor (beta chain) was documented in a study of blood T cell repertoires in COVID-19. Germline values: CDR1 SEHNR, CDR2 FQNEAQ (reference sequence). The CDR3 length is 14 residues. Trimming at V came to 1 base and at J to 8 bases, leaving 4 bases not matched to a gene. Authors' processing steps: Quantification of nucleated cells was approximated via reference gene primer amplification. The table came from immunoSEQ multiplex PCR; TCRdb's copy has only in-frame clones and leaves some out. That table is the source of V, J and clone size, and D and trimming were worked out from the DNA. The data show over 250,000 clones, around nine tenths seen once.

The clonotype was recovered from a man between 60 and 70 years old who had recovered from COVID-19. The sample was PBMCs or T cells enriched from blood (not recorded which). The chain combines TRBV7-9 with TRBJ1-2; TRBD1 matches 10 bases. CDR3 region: CASSLVGQGHGYTF. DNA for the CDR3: TGTGCCAGCAGCTTAGTGGGACAGGGGCACGGCTACACCTTC. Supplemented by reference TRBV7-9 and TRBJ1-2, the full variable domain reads DTGVSQNPRHKITKRGQNVTFRCDPISEHNRLYWYRQTLGQGPEFLTYFQNEAQLEKSRLLSDRFSAERPKGSFSTLEIQRTEQGDSAMYLCASSLVGQGHGYTFGSGTRLTVV.